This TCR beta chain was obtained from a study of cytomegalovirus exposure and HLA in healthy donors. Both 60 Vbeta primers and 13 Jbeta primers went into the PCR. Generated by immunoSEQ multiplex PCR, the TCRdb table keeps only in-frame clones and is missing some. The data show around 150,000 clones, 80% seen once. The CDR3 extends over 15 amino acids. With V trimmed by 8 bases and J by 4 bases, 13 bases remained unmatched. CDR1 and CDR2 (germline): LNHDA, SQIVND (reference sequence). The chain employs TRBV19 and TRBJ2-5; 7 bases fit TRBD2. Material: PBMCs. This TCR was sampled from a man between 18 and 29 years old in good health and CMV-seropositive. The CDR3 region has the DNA TGTGCCAGTGGGACGGGGGGAGTCAGCGGAGAGACCCAGTACTTC. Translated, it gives CASGTGGVSGETQYF.